The 26 T cell receptor beta chains presented below share a single source sample, sequenced in a study of blood T cell repertoires in COVID-19. Assay used: immunoSEQ multiplex PCR; TCRdb lists only in-frame clones, some missing. The sample holds roughly 40,000 clones; over 75% are singletons and the top ten take about 29%. The material sequenced was peripheral blood. These receptors originate from an older man with active or convalescent COVID-19.

The V call is TRBV18, the J call TRBJ2-1; 8 bases line up with TRBD2. The CDR3 loop spans 15 amino acids. With 8 bases clipped from V and 5 bases from J, the junction kept 11 bases outside the gene matches. Germline V gene data show CDR1 as KGHSH and CDR2 as LQKENI. CDR3 region: CASTERGGRDNEQFF. DNA of the CDR3: TGTGCCAGCACCGAACGGGGGGGCCGAGACAATGAGCAGTTCTTC.

This chain connects TRBV6-2 or TRBV6-3 to TRBJ2-1, with 12 bases identical to TRBD1. V trimming: 5 bases; J trimming: 9 bases; junction bases outside the gene matches: 11. This CDR3 region has 16 residues. Germline lookup yields CDR1 MNHEY and CDR2 SVGEGT. The CDR3 DNA reads TGTGCCAGCAGTCCCGGGGACAGGGGGCTATCAAGTGAGCAGTTCTTC. Amino acids: CASSPGDRGLSSEQFF.

The chain couples TRBV19 to TRBJ2-1, with TRBD2 matching 11 bases. There are 14 residues in the CDR3. After removal of 3 bases from V and 6 bases from J, the junction contained 1 base not matched to a gene. CDR1 and CDR2 (germline): LNHDA, SQIVND (reference sequence). CDR3 DNA sequence: TGTGCCAGTAGTATTGGGACTAGCGGCAATGAGCAGTTCTTC. It encodes CASSIGTSGNEQFF.

This clone was seen once. V usage is TRBV9 and J usage is TRBJ2-3, with 7 nucleotides matching TRBD1. CDR3 length: 16 amino acids. Germline CDR1 reads SGDLS; CDR2 reads YYNGEE. J gave up 3 bases and V 3 bases, and 10 bases lay outside the gene matches. CDR3 nucleotide sequence: TGTGCCAGCAGCGGCCGGGACAGAAGCACGACAGATACGCAGTATTTT. Translating gives CASSGRDRSTTDTQYF.

The CDR3 loop is CASSAWGENTEAFF. The CDR3 DNA reads TGCGCCAGCTCAGCTTGGGGGGAGAACACTGAAGCTTTCTTT. J is TRBJ1-1 and V is TRBV4-3, with a tentative D call TRBD1 (5 bases). V was trimmed by 8 bases and J by 1 base, leaving 14 bases between them. Germline CDR1 and CDR2: LGHNA and YSLEER. CDR3 length: 14 amino acids.

The chain combines TRBV7-9 with TRBJ1-5; no clear D gene. The V end lost 2 bases, the J end lost 5 bases, and 7 bases lay between the germline ends. Germline CDR1 reads SEHNR; CDR2 reads FQNEAQ (reference sequence). This CDR3 comprises 13 residues. CDR3 DNA: TGTGCCAGCAGCTTAAACAGAGATCAGCCCCAGCATTTT. It translates to CASSLNRDQPQHF.

The chain employs TRBV18 and TRBJ1-5; 9 bases are shared with TRBD1. CDR3 length: 17 amino acids. Germline values: CDR1 KGHSH, CDR2 LQKENI. J gave up 5 bases and V 2 bases, and 10 bases lay outside the gene matches. Here the CDR3 DNA reads TGTGCCAGCTCACCAGACGCCGGGACAGGGTTCGATCAGCCCCAGCATTTT. Its protein is CASSPDAGTGFDQPQHF. Full variable domain (outside the CDR3, taken from reference TRBV18 and TRBJ1-5): NAGVMQNPRHLVRRRGQEARLRCSPMKGHSHVYWYRQLPEEGLKFMVYLQKENIIDESGMPKERFSAEFPKEGPSILRIQQVVRGDSAAYFCASSPDAGTGFDQPQHFGDGTRLSIL.

The J gene is TRBJ1-1, the V gene TRBV7-2; 9 bases map to TRBD1. There are 15 residues in the CDR3. V lost 5 bases, J lost 7 bases, and 11 bases stayed unmatched. Germline loops: CDR1 SGHTA, CDR2 FQGNSA. As DNA, the CDR3 is TGTGCCAGCAGCCCTAGGACAGGGGAACTGGTTGAAGCTTTCTTT. Translating it yields CASSPRTGELVEAFF. The whole variable domain, filled in from reference TRBV7-2 and TRBJ1-1, reads GAGVSQSPSNKVTEKGKDVELRCDPISGHTALYWYRQSLGQGLEFLIYFQGNSAPDKSGLPSDRFSAERTGGSVSTLTIQRTQQEDSAVYLCASSPRTGELVEAFFGQGTRLTVV.

V and J are TRBV24-1 and TRBJ2-3, with 9 nucleotides matching TRBD2. The germline V gene encodes CDR1 KGHDR and CDR2 SFDVKD. The CDR3 is 15 residues long. V lost 3 bases and J lost 6; bases outside the gene matches: 6. CDR3 bases: TGTGCCACCAGTGATCCCCCGACTAGCGGCGATACGCAGTATTTT. Residues: CATSDPPTSGDTQYF.

The chain is built from TRBV3-1 (or the pseudogene TRBV3-2) and TRBJ2-3; D unclear. Trimming left V 2 bases short and J 7 bases short, with 4 bases between. The CDR3 is 11 amino acids. Germline CDR1 and CDR2: LGHDT and YNNKEL (reference sequence). The chain's CDR3 is CASSQQYTQYF. The CDR3 DNA follows: TGTGCCAGCAGCCAACAATATACGCAGTATTTT.

This chain uses TRBV2 with TRBJ1-5; unclear D gene. The CDR3 spans 14 residues. Per the germline V gene, CDR1 is SNHLY and CDR2 is FYNNEI. V lost 4 bases and J 0 bases, leaving 7 bases between the germline ends. Here the CDR3 reads CASSVHTSNQPQHF. The CDR3 region has the DNA TGTGCCAGCAGTGTCCACACTAGCAATCAGCCCCAGCATTTT.

CDR3 protein: CASSLAPPETQYF. As DNA, the CDR3 is TGCGCCAGCAGCTTGGCCCCCCCGGAGACCCAGTACTTC. The chain employs TRBV5-1 and TRBJ2-5; D remains ambiguous. Trimming took 0 bases from V and 5 from J, leaving 8 bases between them. Germline V gene lookup returns CDR1 SGHRS and CDR2 YFSETQ. The CDR3 loop spans 13 amino acids. The complete variable domain, with remaining parts taken from reference TRBV5-1 and TRBJ2-5, reads KAGVTQTPRYLIKTRGQQVTLSCSPISGHRSVSWYQQTPGQGLQFLFEYFSETQRNKGNFPGRFSGRQFSNSRSEMNVSTLELGDSALYLCASSLAPPETQYFGPGTRLLVL.

This chain joins TRBV5-1 and TRBJ2-3; TRBD2 matches 14 bases. The germline V gene encodes CDR1 SGHRS and CDR2 YFSETQ. Trimming at V came to 6 bases and at J to 5 bases, leaving 11 bases not matched to a gene. This CDR3 spans 17 amino acids. The CDR3 DNA reads as TGCGCCAGCACGGGACTAGCGGGGGACTCTACCCGAGATACGCAGTATTTT. This encodes CASTGLAGDSTRDTQYF.

The chain employs TRBV18 and TRBJ1-1, with a possible D match to TRBD1 (6 bases). The CDR3 sequence is 11 residues long. The V end lost 6 bases, the J end lost 6 bases, and 8 bases lay between the germline ends. Germline CDR1 reads KGHSH; CDR2 reads LQKENI. The CDR3 DNA is TGTGCCAGCTCCCGGACAGCTGAAGCTTTCTTT. It translates to CASSRTAEAFF. Full variable domain (remainder filled in from reference TRBV18 and TRBJ1-1): NAGVMQNPRHLVRRRGQEARLRCSPMKGHSHVYWYRQLPEEGLKFMVYLQKENIIDESGMPKERFSAEFPKEGPSILRIQQVVRGDSAAYFCASSRTAEAFFGQGTRLTVV.

CDR3 sequence (DNA): TGTGCCAGCAGTTCGGGGGACTCCTACGAGCAGTACTTC. Its protein product is CASSSGDSYEQYF. V and J are TRBV27 and TRBJ2-7, with D possibly matching TRBD2 (6 bases). The germline V and J ends were trimmed by 4 bases and 0 bases, with 7 bases remaining between them. The CDR3 is 13 amino acids. From germline, CDR1 is MNHEY and CDR2 SMNVEV (reference sequence).

This chain connects TRBV10-3 to TRBJ1-3, with D hard to call. The CDR3 spans 12 residues. The ends were cut back, 9 bases at V and 2 bases at J, with 8 bases in the middle. Germline assignment: CDR1 ENHRY and CDR2 SYGVKD. The DNA of the CDR3 is TGTGCCATTTTATCGGCTGGAAACACCATATATTTT. This sequence encodes CAILSAGNTIYF.

CDR3 amino acids: CASSTRQIKETQYF. CDR3 nucleotide sequence: TGTGCCAGCAGTACAAGACAGATAAAAGAGACCCAGTACTTC. The rearrangement uses TRBV28 and TRBJ2-5, with a weak D call TRBD1 (5 bases). V lost 5 bases, J lost 3 bases, and 13 bases lay in between. Germline CDR1 reads MDHEN; CDR2 reads SYDVKM. This CDR3 contains 14 residues.

The chain combines TRBV10-1 with TRBJ2-2; D gene unclear. V lost 5 bases and J lost 4, with 5 bases in between. The CDR3 has 12 residues. Germline values: CDR1 WNHNN, CDR2 SYGVQD (reference sequence). This CDR3 is CASSSRTGELFF. The CDR3, as DNA: TGCGCCAGCAGTTCCCGCACCGGGGAGCTGTTTTTT.

V usage is TRBV4-3 and J usage is TRBJ1-6, with TRBD1 matching 8 bases. The V gene end was trimmed by 1 base and the J gene end by 7 bases; junction bases not matched to a gene: 3. Germline V gene data show CDR1 as LGHNA and CDR2 as YSLEER. The length of the CDR3 is 15 residues. CDR3 sequence reads: CASSQGQGRNSPLHF. CDR3 in DNA: TGCGCCAGCAGCCAAGGACAGGGGAGGAATTCACCCCTCCACTTT.

V is TRBV9 and J is TRBJ2-3; D ambiguous. CDR1 is SGDLS, CDR2 YYNGEE, per germline. The CDR3 is 17 amino acids. V lost 2 bases and J 2 bases, leaving 18 bases between the germline ends. This chain's CDR3 is CASSVSASFHYTDTQYF. The CDR3 nucleotides are TGTGCCAGCAGCGTCAGCGCTAGTTTTCATTACACAGATACGCAGTATTTT.

This clone was picked up a small number of times. The chain recombines TRBV7-7 with TRBJ2-5; 10 positions match TRBD2. V lost 2 bases, J lost 5 bases, and 5 bases stayed unmatched. Per germline, CDR1 SSHAT and CDR2 FNYEAQ (reference sequence). The CDR3 totals 15 residues. The CDR3 coding sequence is TGTGCCAGCAGCTTATCTAGCGGGAGACGGGAGACCCAGTACTTC. This codes for CASSLSSGRRETQYF.

The gene calls are TRBV6-5 and TRBJ2-3; D unclear. Germline V gene lookup returns CDR1 MNHEY and CDR2 SVGAGI. The CDR3 spans 14 residues. V was cut by 4 bases and J by 3 bases, with 11 bases left in between. CDR3: CASSLALPTDTQYF. DNA of the CDR3: TGTGCCAGCAGTTTGGCATTACCTACAGATACGCAGTATTTT.

The chain has TRBV7-2 and TRBJ1-1; possibly TRBD1 for D (6 bases). Per germline, CDR1 SGHTA and CDR2 FQGNSA. This CDR3 region has 13 residues. Trimming took 4 bases from V and 7 from J, leaving 13 bases between them. Written as DNA, the CDR3 is TGTGCCAGCAGCTACTCCGGGACACTTGAAGCTTTCTTT. As protein: CASSYSGTLEAFF.

Comment on this clone: The junction and the germline gene differ at one end; a read error may be behind it. This rearrangement joins TRBV11-2 to TRBJ1-5, with a possible D match to TRBD1 (5 bases). CDR3 length: 14 amino acids. From germline, CDR1 is SGHAT and CDR2 FQNNGV. Here the CDR3 DNA reads TGTGCCAGCAGCGTAGACAGAAGCAATCAGCCCCAGCATTTT. Protein sequence: CASSVDRSNQPQHF.

This chain links TRBV15 with TRBJ2-2, with TRBD1 identical over 9 bases. The V gene end was trimmed by 9 bases and the J gene end by 4 bases; junction bases not matched to a gene: 3. Germline lookup yields CDR1 LNHNV and CDR2 YYDKDF (reference sequence). This CDR3 is built from 13 residues. The CDR3 DNA reads as TGTGCCACGAACAGGGGGCCCACCGGGGAGCTGTTTTTT. Protein: CATNRGPTGELFF.

The sample holds a few counts of this clone. The V and J genes are TRBV19 and TRBJ2-7, with TRBD1 as a possible D gene (6 bases). Germline assignment: CDR1 LNHDA and CDR2 SQIVND (reference sequence). Trimming removed 3 bases from V and 2 bases from J, with 14 bases in between. The CDR3 has 15 amino acids. CDR3 nucleotide sequence: TGTGCCAGTAGTATTTCAGGGGAGTCCCCCTACGAGCAGTACTTC. Translated, it gives CASSISGESPYEQYF.